This is a list of T cell receptor beta chains from one sample in a study of blood T cell repertoires in COVID-19. TCRdb keeps only in-frame clones here, not all; method: immunoSEQ multiplex PCR. The sample gives roughly 150,000 clones, around 90% of which show up once; 5% to 6% is in the top ten. Material for sequencing was peripheral blood. The receptors here all came from a human donor in a cohort sampled during active COVID-19. The CDR3 runs from the conserved cysteine through the conserved F or W. D genes are given only for firm matches. Size values are once, few and many counts, or a class for expanded clones, and some rows have none.

>-|TRBD2|TRBJ2-7|TRBV2
CAGQTGLAGGPRTYEQYF
TGTGCCGGACAAACTGGACTAGCGGGAGGCCCTCGGACCTACGAGCAGTACTTC
>once|TRBD2|TRBJ2-3|TRBV5-1
CASSLGLAGGSGRTDTQYF
TGCGCCAGCAGCTTGGGGCTAGCGGGAGGTTCTGGGCGCACAGATACGCAGTATTTT
>-|TRBD1|TRBJ2-7|TRBV28
CASSQMPWDRGEHEQYF
TGTGCCAGCAGCCAAATGCCCTGGGACAGGGGTGAGCACGAGCAGTACTTC
>once|TRBD2|TRBJ2-1|TRBV11-2
CASSLDLTSGVNEQFF
TGTGCCAGCAGCTTAGATTTGACTAGCGGGGTCAATGAGCAGTTCTTC
>-|TRBD1|TRBJ1-1|TRBV4-1
CASSQEGGTGRVAFF
TGCGCCAGCAGCCAAGAGGGGGGGACAGGGAGGGTAGCTTTCTTT
>-|-|TRBJ2-2|TRBV6-5
CASTEVDGELFF
TGTGCCAGCACAGAGGTTGACGGGGAGCTGTTTTTT
>-|-|TRBJ1-4|TRBV5-4
CASSYPPGEKLFF
TGTGCCAGCAGCTACCCCCCGGGGGAAAAACTGTTTTTT
>few|TRBD2|TRBJ2-4|TRBV19
CASRGGNPKNIQYF
TGTGCCAGTAGGGGGGGGAACCCGAAAAACATTCAGTACTTC
>-|TRBD2|TRBJ2-2|TRBV27
CASSFGRGMGPANTGELFF
TGTGCCAGCAGTTTTGGGAGGGGTATGGGACCTGCGAACACCGGGGAGCTGTTTTTT
>-|-|TRBJ1-6|TRBV28
CASSSGTYNSPLHF
TGTGCCAGCAGTTCCGGGACATATAATTCACCCCTCCACTTT
>-|-|TRBJ2-2|TRBV19
CASRGSGDNTGELFF
TGTGCCAGTAGAGGGTCAGGGGACAACACCGGGGAGCTGTTTTTT
>-|-|TRBJ2-5|TRBV29-1
CSVWSELASETQYF
TGCAGCGTTTGGTCGGAGTTAGCGTCGGAGACCCAGTACTTC
>-|-|TRBJ2-5|TRBV4-1
CASSQPRQGGTQYF
TGCGCCAGCAGCCAACCAAGACAGGGAGGGACCCAGTACTTC
>-|-|TRBJ2-5|TRBV11-2
CASSRSLTQYF
TGTGCCAGCAGCCGTAGCCTTACGCAGTACTTC
>-|-|TRBJ1-1|TRBV5-1
CASSFWGPDTEAFF
TGCGCCAGCAGCTTTTGGGGGCCTGATACTGAAGCTTTCTTT
>-|TRBD2|TRBJ2-6|TRBV9
CASSVLPGTSGRAGVSSGANVLTF
TGTGCCAGCAGCGTACTCCCCGGGACTAGCGGGAGGGCCGGTGTTAGCTCTGGGGCCAACGTCCTGACTTTC
>-|TRBD1|TRBJ2-1|TRBV24-1
CATKIRDREYDEQFF
TGTGCCACCAAGATCCGGGACAGGGAGTACGATGAGCAGTTCTTC
>-|-|TRBJ2-5|TRBV28
CASSLTGGGSRETQYF
TGTGCCAGCAGTTTAACGGGCGGAGGGTCACGGGAGACCCAGTACTTC
>-|TRBD1|TRBJ2-1|TRBV18
CASSPEQGVKGNEQFF
TGTGCCAGCTCACCAGAACAGGGGGTTAAGGGCAATGAGCAGTTCTTC
>-|TRBD1|TRBJ2-4|TRBV3-1/TRBV3-2
CASSQTPTGFENIQYF
TGTGCCAGCAGCCAAACCCCGACAGGGTTCGAAAACATTCAGTACTTC
>-|TRBD2|TRBJ2-7|TRBV4-1
CASSRNPGLVDEQYF
TGCGCCAGCAGCAGAAATCCGGGACTAGTCGACGAGCAGTACTTC
>-|-|TRBJ1-2|TRBV2
CASSPGTTPYYGYTF
TGTGCCAGCAGTCCCGGGACAACTCCTTACTATGGCTACACCTTC
>-|TRBD2|TRBJ2-1|TRBV4-2
CASSRRPSGDEQFF
TGTGCCAGCAGCCGCCGACCGAGCGGGGATGAGCAGTTCTTC
>-|-|TRBJ1-6|TRBV7-9
CASSLAQAGSYNSPLHF
TGTGCCAGCAGCTTAGCACAGGCCGGCTCCTATAATTCACCCCTCCACTTT
>-|TRBD1|TRBJ1-2|TRBV28
CASRTGQGATNYGYTF
TGTGCCAGCAGAACCGGACAGGGGGCGACGAACTATGGCTACACCTTC
>-|TRBD2|TRBJ2-3|TRBV9
CASSPGLAGVGDTQYF
TGTGCCAGCAGCCCCGGACTAGCGGGAGTAGGAGATACGCAGTATTTT
>-|-|TRBJ2-2|TRBV7-8
CASSPERNTGELFF
TGTGCCAGCAGCCCGGAGAGGAATACCGGGGAGCTGTTTTTT
>-|-|TRBJ2-7|TRBV5-1
CASSQAPRDYEQYF
TGCGCCAGCAGCCAGGCCCCCCGGGACTACGAGCAGTACTTC
>-|-|TRBJ2-1|TRBV4-2
CASSQGGDNEQFF
TGTGCCAGCAGCCAAGGCGGGGACAATGAGCAGTTCTTC
>once|-|TRBJ2-1|TRBV3-1/TRBV3-2
CASSQSGGGPGEQFF
TGTGCCAGCAGCCAATCTGGGGGGGGCCCAGGCGAGCAGTTCTTC